This is a list of T cell receptor beta chains from one sample in a study of T cell responses to AZD1222 COVID-19 vaccine. Data came from immunoSEQ multiplex PCR; TCRdb stores just in-frame clones and leaves some out. This sample has roughly 100,000 clones, with 70% to 90% found just once. Sequencing used peripheral blood, obtained on day 0 of AZD1222 vaccination. Source of these receptors: an adult in good health. The CDR3 runs from the conserved cysteine through the conserved F or W. The D gene is left open where the match is weak. Rows give clone size only sometimes, using once, few, many, or a class for an expanded clone.

TRBD1 TRBJ1-2 few TRBV6-5 14 CASSYSGTAYGYTF TGTGCCAGCAGTTACTCCGGGACAGCCTATGGCTACACCTTC
TRBD1 TRBJ1-6 NA TRBV6-6 17 CASSRTGLTGTGSPLHF TGTGCCAGCAGTCGGACAGGGTTGACTGGTACTGGGTCACCCCTCCACTTT
NA TRBJ1-1 NA TRBV4-3 13 CASSNQGYTEAFF TGCGCCAGCAGCAACCAGGGGTACACTGAAGCTTTCTTT
NA TRBJ1-4 NA TRBV27 14 CASSPDSPNEKLFF TGTGCCAGCAGTCCGGACAGCCCTAATGAAAAACTGTTTTTT
NA TRBJ1-5 NA TRBV12-3/TRBV12-4 12 CASSWSNQPQHF TGTGCCAGCAGTTGGAGCAATCAGCCCCAGCATTTT
NA TRBJ2-5 once TRBV5-4 14 CASRYGRSQETQYF TGTGCCAGCAGATACGGACGGAGCCAAGAGACCCAGTACTTC
TRBD1 TRBJ1-5 NA TRBV6-5 13 CASNQGGNQPQHF TGTGCCAGCAATCAGGGGGGAAATCAGCCCCAGCATTTT
TRBD2 TRBJ2-1 NA TRBV9 17 CASSAGAGTSGVGEQFF TGTGCCAGCAGCGCCGGAGCCGGGACTAGCGGAGTGGGTGAGCAGTTCTTC
NA TRBJ2-2 NA TRBV10-3 15 CAAREQGVGTGELFF TGTGCCGCCCGAGAGCAGGGAGTAGGCACCGGGGAGCTGTTTTTT
TRBD1 TRBJ2-7 NA TRBV6-5 15 CASSPRDSTSYEQYF TGTGCCAGCAGTCCCCGGGACAGCACCTCCTACGAGCAGTACTTC
TRBD1 TRBJ1-5 NA TRBV12-3/TRBV12-4 13 CASRRTGVQPQHF TGTGCCAGCAGAAGGACAGGGGTCCAGCCCCAGCATTTT
TRBD2 TRBJ2-5 NA TRBV5-4 13 CASSLAGGETQYF TGTGCCAGCAGCTTGGCCGGGGGGGAGACCCAGTACTTC
NA TRBJ1-5 NA TRBV28 14 CASSSQGFNQPQHF TGTGCCAGCAGTTCACAGGGTTTCAATCAGCCCCAGCATTTT
TRBD2 TRBJ2-3 NA TRBV6-5 15 CASARTSGSSDTQYF TGTGCCAGCGCTCGGACTAGCGGGAGCTCAGATACGCAGTATTTT
NA TRBJ2-1 NA TRBV10-2 15 CASTRGWGGNNEQFF TGCGCCAGCACCCGGGGGTGGGGCGGGAACAATGAGCAGTTCTTC
NA TRBJ2-7 NA TRBV11-2 16 CASSSKLRESLYEQYF TGTGCCAGCAGCTCGAAGCTCCGGGAGTCCCTTTACGAGCAGTACTTC
NA TRBJ2-6 NA TRBV5-1 15 CASSFPGLGANVLTF TGCGCCAGCAGCTTCCCAGGGTTAGGGGCCAACGTCCTGACTTTC
NA TRBJ1-5 NA TRBV20-1 15 CSASDWGWDSQPQHF TGCAGTGCTAGTGATTGGGGTTGGGATAGTCAGCCCCAGCATTTT
NA TRBJ2-1 NA TRBV5-6 15 CASSLGLASYNEQFF TGTGCCAGCAGCTTGGGGCTAGCCTCCTACAATGAGCAGTTCTTC
NA TRBJ1-1 NA TRBV11-3 13 CASSLYRGTEAFF TGTGCCAGCAGCTTATACCGGGGCACTGAAGCTTTCTTT
NA TRBJ1-2 NA TRBV30 13 CAWSFAADQSYTF TGTGCCTGGAGTTTTGCGGCTGACCAAAGCTACACCTTC
NA TRBJ2-7 NA TRBV20-1 11 CSAQLGYEQYF TGCAGTGCTCAGCTGGGGTACGAGCAGTACTTC
NA TRBJ2-6 few TRBV29-1 14 CSVRIGSGANVLTF TGCAGCGTAAGGATAGGTTCTGGGGCCAACGTCCTGACTTTC
TRBD2 TRBJ2-7 NA TRBV7-2 16 CASSLSGGRASHEQYF TGTGCCAGCAGCTTAAGCGGCGGGAGGGCCTCTCACGAGCAGTACTTC
NA TRBJ2-3 NA TRBV15 13 CATSKDRADTQYF TGTGCCACCAGCAAAGACCGGGCTGATACGCAGTATTTT
TRBD1 TRBJ1-1 NA TRBV19 15 CASSTGTGGNTEAFF TGTGCCAGTAGTACCGGGACAGGGGGGAACACTGAAGCTTTCTTT
TRBD1 TRBJ2-2 NA TRBV10-3 15 CAITRTGDRTGELFF TGTGCCATCACCAGGACAGGGGATCGTACCGGGGAGCTGTTTTTT
TRBD1 TRBJ1-5 NA TRBV19 14 CASSPQGGNQPQHF TGTGCCAGTAGCCCCCAGGGGGGCAATCAGCCCCAGCATTTT
TRBD1 TRBJ1-1 NA TRBV6-5 15 CASSPGTGVPTEAFF TGTGCCAGCAGCCCCGGGACAGGCGTTCCCACTGAAGCTTTCTTT
NA TRBJ1-2 NA TRBV13 17 CASSLWGGTASNYGYTF TGTGCCAGCAGCTTATGGGGGGGGACTGCGTCTAACTATGGCTACACCTTC
TRBD1 TRBJ2-3 NA TRBV7-7 15 CASSLGQGDTDTQYF TGTGCCAGCAGCTTGGGACAGGGGGACACAGATACGCAGTATTTT
NA TRBJ2-5 NA TRBV7-9 14 CASSQQGGQETQYF TGTGCCAGCAGCCAACAGGGAGGGCAAGAGACCCAGTACTTC
NA TRBJ2-1 NA TRBV14 11 CASSQWGEQFF TGTGCCAGCAGCCAATGGGGGGAGCAGTTCTTC
NA TRBJ1-3 NA TRBV5-1 14 CASSLGEPGNTIYF TGCGCCAGCAGCTTAGGGGAACCTGGAAACACCATATATTTT
NA TRBJ2-2 NA TRBV5-1 14 CASRRKSNTGELFF TGCGCCAGCAGGAGGAAATCGAACACCGGGGAGCTGTTTTTT
NA TRBJ1-1 NA TRBV6-5 15 CASSYNGGSSAEAFF TGTGCCAGCAGTTATAACGGGGGGAGTAGTGCTGAAGCTTTCTTT
TRBD2 TRBJ2-1 NA TRBV28 15 CASSRDYQPSNEQFF TGTGCCAGCAGCCGGGACTACCAACCCTCCAATGAGCAGTTCTTC
NA TRBJ1-5 NA TRBV28 16 CASSFAAKDLGQPQHF TGTGCCAGCAGTTTTGCGGCGAAGGATCTAGGGCAGCCCCAGCATTTT
NA TRBJ2-7 NA TRBV18 13 CASSPSQPYEQYF TGTGCCAGCTCACCATCCCAGCCCTACGAGCAGTACTTC
NA TRBJ2-2 NA TRBV2 17 CASSARGIGTSTGELFF TGTGCCAGCAGTGCTCGTGGGATTGGGACTTCCACCGGGGAGCTGTTTTTT
TRBD1 TRBJ2-6 NA TRBV9 18 CASSVGGTGETGANVLTF TGTGCCAGCAGCGTAGGTGGGACAGGGGAGACTGGGGCCAACGTCCTGACTTTC
TRBD2 TRBJ2-1 once TRBV7-3 17 CASSLLEREGSYNEQFF TGTGCCAGCAGCCTTTTGGAGCGGGAGGGCTCCTACAATGAGCAGTTCTTC
NA TRBJ2-7 NA TRBV11-2 11 CASSLNYEQYF TGTGCCAGCAGCTTAAACTACGAGCAGTACTTC
NA TRBJ1-2 NA TRBV12-3/TRBV12-4 13 CASTGGFSNGYTF TGTGCCAGCACCGGGGGTTTCTCTAATGGCTACACCTTC
NA TRBJ1-1 NA TRBV6-5 13 CASSYGRNIEAFF TGTGCCAGCAGTTACGGCAGGAACATTGAAGCTTTCTTT
NA TRBJ2-2 NA TRBV3-1/TRBV3-2 17 CASSLSSSRNIAGELFF TGTGCCAGCAGCCTCTCGTCGAGTCGCAACATAGCCGGGGAGCTGTTTTTT
NA TRBJ1-5 NA TRBV28 16 CASHRHVGAGNQPQHF TGTGCCAGCCACCGGCACGTGGGGGCTGGCAATCAGCCCCAGCATTTT
NA TRBJ1-3 few TRBV7-2 14 CASSLQSSGNTIYF TGTGCCAGCAGCTTACAGAGCTCTGGAAACACCATATATTTT
TRBD2 TRBJ2-6 NA TRBV19 16 CASSIGGGAGANVLTF TGTGCCAGTAGTATAGGGGGAGGGGCCGGGGCCAACGTCCTGACTTTC
TRBD1 TRBJ1-2 NA TRBV19 16 CASRNILTGANYGYTF TGTGCCAGTAGGAACATTTTAACAGGGGCTAACTATGGCTACACCTTC
NA TRBJ1-6 NA TRBV7-2 15 CASSLGQGPGSPLHF TGTGCCAGCAGCTTAGGTCAGGGGCCAGGGTCACCCCTCCACTTT
NA TRBJ1-6 NA TRBV6-5 14 CASSWDAKGSPLHF TGTGCCAGCAGTTGGGACGCTAAAGGTTCACCCCTCCACTTT
TRBD1 TRBJ2-2 NA TRBV7-6 16 CASSRRQGTNTGELFF TGTGCCAGCAGCCGCCGACAGGGTACGAACACCGGGGAGCTGTTTTTT
NA TRBJ2-2 once TRBV5-1 17 CASSLDKWTYKTGELFF TGCGCCAGCAGCTTGGATAAATGGACATACAAAACCGGGGAGCTGTTTTTT
TRBD2 TRBJ2-7 NA TRBV7-9 17 CASSLAHRTSGGNEQYF TGTGCCAGCAGCTTAGCGCATAGGACTAGCGGGGGGAACGAGCAGTACTTC
NA TRBJ2-5 once TRBV29-1 11 CSVGRGETQYF TGCAGCGTTGGGAGGGGAGAGACCCAGTACTTC
TRBD1 TRBJ1-4 NA TRBV5-1 17 CASSRGPGGHTNEKLFF TGCGCCAGCAGTCGCGGGCCAGGGGGACATACTAATGAAAAACTGTTTTTT